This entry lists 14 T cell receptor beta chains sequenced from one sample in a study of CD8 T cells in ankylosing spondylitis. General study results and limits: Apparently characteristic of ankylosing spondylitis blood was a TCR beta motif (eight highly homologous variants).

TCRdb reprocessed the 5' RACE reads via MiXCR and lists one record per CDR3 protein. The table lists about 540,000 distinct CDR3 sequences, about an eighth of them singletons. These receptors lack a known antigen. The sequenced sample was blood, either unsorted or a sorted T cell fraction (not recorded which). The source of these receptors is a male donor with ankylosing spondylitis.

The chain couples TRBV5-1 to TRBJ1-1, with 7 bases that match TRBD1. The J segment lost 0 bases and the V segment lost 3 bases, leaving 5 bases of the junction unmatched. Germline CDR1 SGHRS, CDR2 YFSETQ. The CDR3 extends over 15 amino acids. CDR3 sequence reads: CASSSRDSVNTEAFF. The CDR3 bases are TGCGCCAGCAGCTCCCGGGACAGCGTGAACACTGAAGCTTTCTTT.

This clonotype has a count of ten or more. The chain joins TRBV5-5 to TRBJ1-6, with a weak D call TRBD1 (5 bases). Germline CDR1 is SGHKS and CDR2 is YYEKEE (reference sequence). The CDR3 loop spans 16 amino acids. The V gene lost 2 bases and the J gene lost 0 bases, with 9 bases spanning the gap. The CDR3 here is CASSFWQGSYNSPLHF. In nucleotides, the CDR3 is TGTGCCAGCAGCTTTTGGCAGGGCTCCTATAATTCACCCCTCCACTTT.

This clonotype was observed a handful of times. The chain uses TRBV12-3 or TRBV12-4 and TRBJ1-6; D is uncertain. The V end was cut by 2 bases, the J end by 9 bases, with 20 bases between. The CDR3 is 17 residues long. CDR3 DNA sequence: TGTGCCAGCAGTTTAATCCCAGGAGGGAGGCGGACTTCACCCCTCCACTTT. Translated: CASSLIPGGRRTSPLHF.

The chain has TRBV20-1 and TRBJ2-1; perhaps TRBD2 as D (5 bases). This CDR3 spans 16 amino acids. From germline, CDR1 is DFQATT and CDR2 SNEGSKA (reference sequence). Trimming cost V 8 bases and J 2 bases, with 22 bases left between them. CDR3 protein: CSPQAPTAGAYNEQFF. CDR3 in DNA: TGCAGTCCGCAAGCCCCGACGGCCGGGGCCTACAATGAGCAGTTCTTC.

The CDR3 loop reads CASSLLWDPYEQYF. As DNA, the CDR3 is TGTGCCAGCAGTTTGCTTTGGGATCCATACGAGCAGTACTTC. V is TRBV6-2 or TRBV6-3 and J is TRBJ2-7, with D unclear. The CDR3 extends over 14 amino acids. Germline CDR1 and CDR2: MNHEY and SVGEGT. Trimming left V 4 bases short and J 4 bases short, with 14 bases between.

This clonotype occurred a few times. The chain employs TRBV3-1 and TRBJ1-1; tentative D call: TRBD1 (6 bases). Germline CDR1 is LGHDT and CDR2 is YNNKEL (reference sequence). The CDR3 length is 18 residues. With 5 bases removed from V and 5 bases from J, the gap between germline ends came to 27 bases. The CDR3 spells CASSTLPFDYRAITEAFF. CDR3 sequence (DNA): TGTGCCAGCAGCACTCTCCCTTTTGACTACAGGGCAATTACTGAAGCTTTCTTT. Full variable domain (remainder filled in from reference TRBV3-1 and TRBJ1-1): DTAVSQTPKYLVTQMGNDKSIKCEQNLGHDTMYWYKQDSKKFLKIMFSYNNKELIINETVPNRFSPKSPDKAHLNLHINSLELGDSAVYFCASSTLPFDYRAITEAFFGQGTRLTVV.

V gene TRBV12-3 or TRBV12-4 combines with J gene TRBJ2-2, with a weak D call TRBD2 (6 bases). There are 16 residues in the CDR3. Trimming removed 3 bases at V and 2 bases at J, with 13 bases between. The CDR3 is CASSFESLANTGELFF. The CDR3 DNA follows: TGTGCCAGCAGTTTTGAGTCACTAGCTAACACCGGGGAGCTGTTTTTT.

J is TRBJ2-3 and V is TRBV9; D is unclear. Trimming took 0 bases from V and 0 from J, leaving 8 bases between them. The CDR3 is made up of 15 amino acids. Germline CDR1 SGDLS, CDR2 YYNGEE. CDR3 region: CASSVEYFSTDTQYF. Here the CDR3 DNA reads TGTGCCAGCAGCGTAGAGTACTTTAGCACAGATACGCAGTATTTT.

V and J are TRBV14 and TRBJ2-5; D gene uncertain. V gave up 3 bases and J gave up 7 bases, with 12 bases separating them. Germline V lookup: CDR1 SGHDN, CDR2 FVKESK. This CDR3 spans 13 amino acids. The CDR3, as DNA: TGTGCCAGCAGCCAGGGCCGTTTCGGGACCCAGTACTTC. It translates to CASSQGRFGTQYF.

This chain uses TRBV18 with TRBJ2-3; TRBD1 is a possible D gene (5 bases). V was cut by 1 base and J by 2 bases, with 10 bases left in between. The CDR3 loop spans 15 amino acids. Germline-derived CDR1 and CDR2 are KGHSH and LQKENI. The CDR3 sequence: CASSPLGQPTDTQYF. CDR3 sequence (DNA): TGTGCCAGCTCACCACTGGGGCAGCCCACAGATACGCAGTATTTT.

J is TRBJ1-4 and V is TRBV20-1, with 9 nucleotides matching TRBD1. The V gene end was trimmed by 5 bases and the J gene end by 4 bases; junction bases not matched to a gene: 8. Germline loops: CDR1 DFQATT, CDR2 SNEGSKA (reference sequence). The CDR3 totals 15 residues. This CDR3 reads CSASPGQGNNEKLFF. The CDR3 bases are TGCAGTGCTTCTCCGGGACAGGGCAATAATGAAAAACTGTTTTTT.

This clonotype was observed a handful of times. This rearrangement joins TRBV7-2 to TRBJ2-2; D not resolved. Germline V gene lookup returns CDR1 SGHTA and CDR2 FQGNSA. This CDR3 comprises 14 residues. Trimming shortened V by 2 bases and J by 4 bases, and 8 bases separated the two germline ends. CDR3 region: CASSLKRRTGELFF. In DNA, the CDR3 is TGTGCCAGCAGCTTAAAGCGACGCACCGGGGAGCTGTTTTTT.

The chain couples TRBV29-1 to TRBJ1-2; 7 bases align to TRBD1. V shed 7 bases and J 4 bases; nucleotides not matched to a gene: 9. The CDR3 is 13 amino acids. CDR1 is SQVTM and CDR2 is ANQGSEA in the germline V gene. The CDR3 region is CSAFQGDSYGYTF. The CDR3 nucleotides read TGCAGCGCCTTCCAGGGGGACAGCTATGGCTACACCTTC.

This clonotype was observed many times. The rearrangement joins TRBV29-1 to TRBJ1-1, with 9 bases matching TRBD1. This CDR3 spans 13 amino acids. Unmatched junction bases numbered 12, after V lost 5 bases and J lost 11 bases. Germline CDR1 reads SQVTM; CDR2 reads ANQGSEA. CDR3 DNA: TGCAGCGTTTTGCAACAGGGGGCATTCGAGGCTTTCTTT. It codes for CSVLQQGAFEAFF. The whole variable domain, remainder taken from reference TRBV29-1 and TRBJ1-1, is SAVISQKPSRDICQRGTSLTIQCQVDSQVTMMFWYRQQPGQSLTLIATANQGSEATYESGFVIDKFPISRPNLTFSTLTVSNMSPEDSSIYLCSVLQQGAFEAFFGQGTRLTVV.